The TCR beta chain under discussion was sequenced for a study of T cell repertoires in cytomegalovirus infection. Study-level results: Cumulative public TCR beta family frequency identified carriers of CMV plus the relevant HLA.

This clonotype was detected only a few times. Its antigen is not identified. TCRdb used MiXCR to reprocess the reads, holding one entry per CDR3 protein. The sample contains tens of thousands of distinct CDR3 sequences, around 20% of which appear only once. Trimming pared 4 bases from V and 1 base from J, leaving 8 bases between. From germline, CDR1 is SGHDT and CDR2 YYEEEE. This CDR3 comprises 13 residues. The receptor was isolated from a human donor in good health (CMV status not recorded). Some clones in this sample may be carry-over from other donors' samples. The starting material was CD8+ T cells from cultured PBMCs, obtained from culture after CMV antigen stimulation. V usage is TRBV5-6 and J usage is TRBJ2-5, with D tentatively TRBD1 (6 bases). In DNA, the CDR3 is TGTGCCAGCAGCCAGGACAGCCAAGAGACCCAGTACTTC. Its translation is CASSQDSQETQYF.